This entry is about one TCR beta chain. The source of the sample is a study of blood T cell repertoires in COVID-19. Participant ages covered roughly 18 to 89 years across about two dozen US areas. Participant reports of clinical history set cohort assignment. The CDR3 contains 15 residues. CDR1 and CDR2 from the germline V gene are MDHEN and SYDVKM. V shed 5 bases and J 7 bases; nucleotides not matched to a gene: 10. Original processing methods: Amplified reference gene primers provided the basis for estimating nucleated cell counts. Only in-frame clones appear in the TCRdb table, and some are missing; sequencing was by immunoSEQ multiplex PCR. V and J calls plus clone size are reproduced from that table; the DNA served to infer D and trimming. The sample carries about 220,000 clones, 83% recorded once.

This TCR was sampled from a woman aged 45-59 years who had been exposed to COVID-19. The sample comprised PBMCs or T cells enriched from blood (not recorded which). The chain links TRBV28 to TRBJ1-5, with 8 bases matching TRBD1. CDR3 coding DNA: TGTGCCAGCAGTCGATCAGGGGGCCCGTCGCAGCCCCAGCATTTT. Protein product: CASSRSGGPSQPQHF.